Described below is a single T cell receptor (beta chain) sequence and its context. Profiling relied on immunoSEQ multiplex PCR, and the TCRdb table lists in-frame clones only, not all of them. The sample lists some 83,000 clones; 65% to 85% were seen once. The data derive from a study of blood T cell repertoires in COVID-19. Study-level background: Acute and convalescent COVID-19 specimens originated in the United States, Italy and Spain. PBMCs, B-cell-depleted T cells, or T cells were the source of the cDNA or gDNA that made up the material.

The CDR3 length is 13 residues. In germline, CDR1 is SGHRS, CDR2 YFSETQ. V was trimmed by 6 bases and J by 1 base, leaving 10 bases between them. The chain combines TRBV5-1 with TRBJ1-1; no reliable D call. The sequence derives from a man between 60 and 75 years old with active or convalescent COVID-19. Sequences were obtained from peripheral blood. The CDR3 coding sequence is TGCGCCAGCAAAACATCCGCGAACACTGAAGCTTTCTTT. Encoded protein: CASKTSANTEAFF.